These T cell receptor beta chains were read from a single sample in a study of human T cells and chemical hapten exposure. TCRdb recomputed calls from the RACE reads with MiXCR, one row per CDR3 protein. The table lists 65,000 to 90,000 distinct CDR3 sequences, 14% of them singletons. The starting material was whole blood, obtained in connection with sensitization to the hapten diphenylcyclopropenone (DPC). The source of these receptors is a woman aged 50 to 65 with alopecia areata. Some clones in this sample may be carry-over from other donors' samples. The CDR3 runs from the conserved cysteine through the conserved F or W. A D gene is named only where the DNA matches it firmly. Rows give clone size only sometimes, using once, few, many, or a class for an expanded clone.

V gene	D gene	CDR3 length	clone size	J gene	CDR3 protein	CDR3 DNA
TRBV20-1	.	11	many	TRBJ1-2	CSAKDGYGYTF	TGCAGTGCTAAAGACGGATATGGCTACACCTTC
TRBV3-1	.	17	few	TRBJ1-1	CASSLGPDGGMNTEAFF	TGTGCCAGCAGCCTCGGGCCCGACGGGGGGATGAACACTGAAGCTTTCTTT
TRBV5-5	.	13	few	TRBJ1-5	CASSYILGQPQHF	TGTGCCAGCAGCTATATCCTGGGTCAGCCCCAGCATTTT
TRBV25-1	.	16	.	TRBJ2-7	CASSPRGAEQSYEQYF	TGTGCCAGCAGTCCCCGTGGGGCAGAACAATCCTACGAGCAGTACTTC
TRBV5-1	.	13	few	TRBJ1-4	CASSLEGKEKLFF	TGCGCCAGCAGCTTGGAAGGAAAAGAAAAACTGTTTTTT
TRBV28	.	14	few	TRBJ1-6	CASTIGARHSPLHF	TGTGCCAGCACCATCGGTGCCCGGCATTCACCCCTCCACTTT
TRBV18	.	14	few	TRBJ1-2	CASSPPTGASGYTF	TGTGCCAGCTCACCACCGACGGGAGCTTCCGGCTACACCTTC
TRBV14	.	17	few	TRBJ2-7	CASSDLTSGTATYEQYF	TGTGCCAGCAGCGATCTAACCTCCGGGACGGCGACCTACGAGCAGTACTTC
TRBV7-6	TRBD2	18	.	TRBJ2-2	CASSLLGTSGPNTGELFF	TGTGCCAGCAGCTTATTAGGGACTAGCGGGCCGAACACCGGGGAGCTGTTTTTT
TRBV28	TRBD1	13	.	TRBJ2-2	CASKTGDAGELFF	TGTGCCAGCAAAACAGGGGACGCCGGGGAGCTGTTTTTT
TRBV11-2	.	15	many	TRBJ1-1	CAGLVGGLMNTEAFF	TGTGCCGGATTGGTAGGGGGACTCATGAACACTGAAGCTTTCTTT
TRBV29-1	TRBD1	16	few	TRBJ2-7	CSVGTPRGRTDYEQYF	TGCAGCGTTGGAACCCCAAGGGGGCGCACGGACTACGAGCAGTACTTC
TRBV5-1	TRBD1	15	.	TRBJ2-2	CASSFPGGGSGELFF	TGCGCCAGCAGCTTCCCAGGGGGCGGATCCGGGGAGCTGTTTTTT
TRBV14	TRBD2	15	few	TRBJ2-5	CASSQNGRPHETQYF	TGTGCCAGCAGCCAAAACGGGAGGCCCCACGAGACCCAGTACTTC
TRBV14	.	14	few	TRBJ1-1	CASSRPTAFTEAFF	TGTGCCAGCAGCCGACCGACAGCCTTCACTGAAGCTTTCTTT
TRBV29-1	.	11	.	TRBJ2-1	CSVTGYNEQFF	TGCAGCGTTACAGGATACAATGAGCAGTTCTTC
TRBV5-6	.	14	.	TRBJ2-7	CASSYGTFGSEQYF	TGTGCCAGCAGCTACGGGACATTCGGGTCCGAGCAGTACTTC
TRBV7-9	.	15	few	TRBJ1-1	CASSPSGKMNTEAFF	TGTGCCAGCAGCCCTTCGGGGAAGATGAACACTGAAGCTTTCTTT
TRBV5-1	TRBD1	14	.	TRBJ1-1	CASSLGDRDTEAFF	TGCGCCAGCAGCTTGGGGGACAGAGACACTGAAGCTTTCTTT
TRBV5-5	.	17	.	TRBJ2-2	CASSSAQDSPNTGELFF	TGTGCCAGCAGCTCAGCCCAGGACTCACCAAACACCGGGGAGCTGTTTTTT
TRBV11-3	TRBD1	16	.	TRBJ2-5	CASSHGTGLKQETQYF	TGTGCCAGCAGCCACGGGACAGGGCTAAAACAAGAGACCCAGTACTTC
TRBV7-8	.	14	.	TRBJ2-5	CASKTEELQETQYF	TGTGCCAGCAAAACCGAGGAGCTCCAAGAGACCCAGTACTTC
TRBV29-1	TRBD2	12	many	TRBJ2-1	CSVDLFSGSELF	TGCAGCGTTGACCTCTTTAGCGGGAGTGAGCTCTTC
TRBV20-1	TRBD2	15	.	TRBJ2-5	CSARESGRTQETQYF	TGCAGTGCTAGAGAAAGCGGGAGGACTCAAGAGACCCAGTACTTC
TRBV2	.	13	few	TRBJ1-1	CASSGGVRKGAFF	TGTGCCAGCAGTGGGGGTGTGAGGAAAGGAGCTTTCTTT
TRBV29-1	.	12	.	TRBJ2-2	CSGGTGGGELFF	TGCAGCGGTGGGACCGGTGGCGGGGAGCTGTTTTTT
TRBV7-2	.	14	few	TRBJ2-4	CASSLVTSGNIQYF	TGTGCCAGCAGCTTAGTCACCTCCGGGAACATTCAGTACTTC
TRBV27	TRBD2	14	few	TRBJ2-3	CASSSGTNFDTQYF	TGTGCCAGCAGTTCCGGGACTAACTTCGATACGCAGTATTTT
TRBV9	TRBD1	16	few	TRBJ1-1	CASSVGLGQPNTEAFF	TGTGCCAGCAGCGTAGGTCTGGGACAGCCGAACACTGAAGCTTTCTTT
TRBV11-2	TRBD2	15	.	TRBJ2-3	CASSAAGVSEDTQYF	TGTGCCAGCAGCGCCGCGGGAGTCTCGGAAGATACGCAGTATTTT
TRBV2	.	11	few	TRBJ2-1	CASTRSDEQFF	TGTGCCAGCACCCGTAGCGATGAGCAGTTCTTC
TRBV6-4	TRBD1	17	few	TRBJ2-6	CASSGTGQGTGANVLTF	TGTGCCAGCAGTGGAACGGGACAGGGAACTGGGGCCAACGTCCTGACTTTC
TRBV4-3	TRBD2	17	many	TRBJ2-1	CASSQDGLAGDNNEQFF	TGCGCCAGCAGCCAAGACGGACTAGCGGGAGATAACAATGAGCAGTTCTTC
TRBV7-8	.	14	.	TRBJ2-7	CASSLDRGTYEQYF	TGTGCCAGCAGCTTAGATCGGGGGACCTACGAGCAGTACTTC
TRBV5-1	.	16	.	TRBJ1-1	CASSLARTRENTEAFF	TGCGCCAGCAGCTTGGCCAGGACCAGAGAGAACACTGAAGCTTTCTTT
TRBV3-1	.	13	.	TRBJ2-1	CASSHLTYNEQFF	TGTGCCAGCAGCCACCTTACCTACAATGAGCAGTTCTTC
TRBV27	TRBD1	15	few	TRBJ2-1	CASSWTGGSYNEQFF	TGTGCCAGCAGTTGGACAGGGGGCTCCTACAATGAGCAGTTCTTC
TRBV2	.	15	few	TRBJ2-2	CASIGQTTLTGELFF	TGTGCCAGCATAGGACAGACAACCCTAACCGGGGAGCTGTTTTTT
TRBV3-1	TRBD2	16	.	TRBJ2-1	CASSPMRLAGVAEQFF	TGTGCCAGCAGCCCCATGCGTCTAGCGGGAGTCGCTGAGCAGTTCTTC
TRBV11-2	.	15	few	TRBJ2-2	CASSLGQKNTGELFF	TGTGCCAGCAGCCTGGGACAAAAGAACACCGGGGAGCTGTTTTTT
TRBV27	.	15	many	TRBJ2-1	CASSSTGTSFFEQFF	TGTGCCAGCAGTTCCACCGGGACTTCATTCTTTGAGCAGTTCTTC
TRBV19	.	14	few	TRBJ2-1	CASRTSISYNEQFF	TGTGCCAGTAGAACTTCAATCTCCTACAATGAGCAGTTCTTC
TRBV21-1	.	18	.	TRBJ2-3	CASSAISHRKDGTDTQYF	TGTGCCAGCAGCGCGATCTCCCACCGCAAAGACGGCACAGATACGCAGTATTTT
TRBV5-6	.	17	.	TRBJ1-2	CASNKAGTPQTTDGYTF	TGTGCCAGCAACAAAGCCGGGACACCGCAAACGACGGATGGCTACACCTTC
TRBV6-6	.	14	.	TRBJ1-1	CASSYSPGSTEAFF	TGTGCCAGCAGTTACTCCCCGGGGTCCACTGAAGCTTTCTTT
TRBV2	.	14	few	TRBJ2-5	CASRTDYSGGTQYF	TGTGCCAGCAGGACAGACTACTCCGGGGGGACCCAGTACTTC
TRBV7-9	.	14	few	TRBJ1-5	CASSLAANNQPQHF	TGTGCCAGCAGCTTAGCGGCGAACAATCAGCCCCAGCATTTT
TRBV5-4	.	19	.	TRBJ2-2	CASSLAVGSKQTNTGELFF	TGTGCCAGCAGCTTGGCGGTCGGATCAAAACAAACGAACACCGGGGAGCTGTTTTTT
TRBV12-3/TRBV12-4	.	12	.	TRBJ2-7	CASRLLDYEQYF	TGTGCCAGCAGACTACTGGACTACGAGCAGTACTTC
TRBV9	.	15	.	TRBJ1-2	CASSDDGRSGYGYTF	TGTGCCAGCAGCGACGATGGCCGATCGGGCTATGGCTACACCTTC
TRBV12-5	.	15	.	TRBJ2-1	CASGTGPTSYNEQFF	TGTGCTAGTGGTACGGGACCGACCTCCTACAATGAGCAGTTCTTC
TRBV11-2	TRBD2	16	many	TRBJ2-1	CASSWSTSGRYNEQFF	TGTGCCAGCAGCTGGTCGACTAGCGGAAGATACAATGAGCAGTTCTTC
TRBV4-3	.	14	.	TRBJ2-1	CASSLKGSYNEQFF	TGCGCCAGCAGCTTAAAGGGCTCCTACAATGAGCAGTTCTTC